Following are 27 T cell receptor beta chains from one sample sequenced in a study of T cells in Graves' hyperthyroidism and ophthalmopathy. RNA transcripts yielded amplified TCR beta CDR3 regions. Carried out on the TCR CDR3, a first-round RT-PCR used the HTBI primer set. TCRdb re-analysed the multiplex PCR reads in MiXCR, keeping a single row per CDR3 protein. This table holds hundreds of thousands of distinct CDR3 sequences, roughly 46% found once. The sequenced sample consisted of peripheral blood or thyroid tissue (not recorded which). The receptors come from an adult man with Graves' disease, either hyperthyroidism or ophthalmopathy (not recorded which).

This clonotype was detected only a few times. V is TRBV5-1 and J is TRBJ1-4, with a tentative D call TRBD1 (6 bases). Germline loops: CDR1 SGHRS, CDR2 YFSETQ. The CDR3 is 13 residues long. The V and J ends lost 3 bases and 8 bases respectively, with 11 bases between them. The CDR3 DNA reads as TGCGCCAGCAGCTCGACAGGAGAAGAAAAACTGTTTTTT. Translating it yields CASSSTGEEKLFF.

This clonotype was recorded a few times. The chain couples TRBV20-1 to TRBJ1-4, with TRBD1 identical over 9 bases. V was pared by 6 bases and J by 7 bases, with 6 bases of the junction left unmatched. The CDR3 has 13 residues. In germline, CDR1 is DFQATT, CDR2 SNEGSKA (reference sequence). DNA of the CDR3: TGCAGTGCCCTCGGGACAGGGAGTGAAAAACTGTTTTTT. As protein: CSALGTGSEKLFF.

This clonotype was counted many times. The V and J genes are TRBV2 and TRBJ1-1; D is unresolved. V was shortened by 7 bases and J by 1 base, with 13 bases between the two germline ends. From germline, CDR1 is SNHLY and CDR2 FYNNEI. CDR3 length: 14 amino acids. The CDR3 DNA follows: TGTGCCAGCAATCTCAGACCCACGAACACTGAAGCTTTCTTT. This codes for CASNLRPTNTEAFF.

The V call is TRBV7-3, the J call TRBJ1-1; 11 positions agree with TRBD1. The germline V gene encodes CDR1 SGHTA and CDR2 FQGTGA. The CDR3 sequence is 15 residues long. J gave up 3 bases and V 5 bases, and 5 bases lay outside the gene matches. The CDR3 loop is CASSPTGQGDTEAFF. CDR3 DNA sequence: TGTGCCAGCAGCCCAACGGGACAGGGGGACACTGAAGCTTTCTTT. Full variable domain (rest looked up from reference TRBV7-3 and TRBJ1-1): GAGVSQTPSNKVTEKGKYVELRCDPISGHTALYWYRQSLGQGPEFLIYFQGTGAADDSGLPNDRFFAVRPEGSVSTLKIQRTERGDSAVYLCASSPTGQGDTEAFFGQGTRLTVV.

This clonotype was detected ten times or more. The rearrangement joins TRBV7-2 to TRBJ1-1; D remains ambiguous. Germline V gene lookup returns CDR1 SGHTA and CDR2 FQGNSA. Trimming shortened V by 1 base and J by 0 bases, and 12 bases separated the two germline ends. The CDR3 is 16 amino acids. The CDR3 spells CASSLVFTGLNTEAFF. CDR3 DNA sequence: TGTGCCAGCAGCTTAGTTTTTACCGGGTTGAACACTGAAGCTTTCTTT.

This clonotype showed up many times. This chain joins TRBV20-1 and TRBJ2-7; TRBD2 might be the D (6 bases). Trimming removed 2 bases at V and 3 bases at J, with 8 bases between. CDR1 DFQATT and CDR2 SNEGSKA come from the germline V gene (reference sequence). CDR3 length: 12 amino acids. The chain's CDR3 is CSARRTNYEQYF. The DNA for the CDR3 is TGCAGTGCTAGACGGACTAACTACGAGCAGTACTTC.

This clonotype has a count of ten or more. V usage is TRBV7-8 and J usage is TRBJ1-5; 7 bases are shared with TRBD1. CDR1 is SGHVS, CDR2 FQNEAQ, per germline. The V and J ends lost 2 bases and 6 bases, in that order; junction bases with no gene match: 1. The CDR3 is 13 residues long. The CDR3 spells CASSLPGGQPQHF. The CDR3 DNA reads TGTGCCAGCAGCTTACCAGGGGGTCAGCCCCAGCATTTT.

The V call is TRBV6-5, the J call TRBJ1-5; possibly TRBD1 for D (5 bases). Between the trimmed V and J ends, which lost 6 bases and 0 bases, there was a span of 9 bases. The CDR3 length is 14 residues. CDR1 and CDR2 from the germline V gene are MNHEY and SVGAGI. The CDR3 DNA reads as TGTGCCAGCAGCGGGGACTTTAGCAATCAGCCCCAGCATTTT. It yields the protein CASSGDFSNQPQHF.

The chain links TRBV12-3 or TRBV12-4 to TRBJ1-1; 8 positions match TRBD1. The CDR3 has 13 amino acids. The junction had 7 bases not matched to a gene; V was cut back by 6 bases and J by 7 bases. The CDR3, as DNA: TGTGCCAGCAGCGGGACAGGTAGGAATGAAGCTTTCTTT. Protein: CASSGTGRNEAFF.

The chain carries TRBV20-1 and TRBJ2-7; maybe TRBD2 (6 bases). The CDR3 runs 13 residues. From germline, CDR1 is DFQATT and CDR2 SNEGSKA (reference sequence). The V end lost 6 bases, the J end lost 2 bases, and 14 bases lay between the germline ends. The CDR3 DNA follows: TGCAGTGCCAGCGGGCTCGGTGCCTACGAGCAGTACTTC. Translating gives CSASGLGAYEQYF.

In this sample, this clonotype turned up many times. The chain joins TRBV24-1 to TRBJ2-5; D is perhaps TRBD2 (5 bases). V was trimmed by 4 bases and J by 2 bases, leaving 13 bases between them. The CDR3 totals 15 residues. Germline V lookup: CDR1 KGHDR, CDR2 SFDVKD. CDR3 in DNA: TGTGCCACCAGTGACCCGGGCCGGGATCAAGAGACCCAGTACTTC. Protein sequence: CATSDPGRDQETQYF.

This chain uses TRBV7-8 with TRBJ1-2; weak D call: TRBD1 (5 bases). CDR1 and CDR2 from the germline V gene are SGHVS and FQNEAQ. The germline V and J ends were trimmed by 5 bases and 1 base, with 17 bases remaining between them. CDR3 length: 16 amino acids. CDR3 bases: TGTGCCAGCAGCCCGCGGCGGGGGGGACTTAACTATGGCTACACCTTC. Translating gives CASSPRRGGLNYGYTF.

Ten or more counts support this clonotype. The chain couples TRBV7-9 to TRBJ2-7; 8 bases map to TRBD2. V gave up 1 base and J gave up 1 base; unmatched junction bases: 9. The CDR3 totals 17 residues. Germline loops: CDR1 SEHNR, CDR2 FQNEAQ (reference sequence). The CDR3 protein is CASSLGGQRGSSYEQYF. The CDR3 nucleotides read TGTGCCAGCAGCTTAGGTGGCCAGCGGGGGTCTTCCTACGAGCAGTACTTC.

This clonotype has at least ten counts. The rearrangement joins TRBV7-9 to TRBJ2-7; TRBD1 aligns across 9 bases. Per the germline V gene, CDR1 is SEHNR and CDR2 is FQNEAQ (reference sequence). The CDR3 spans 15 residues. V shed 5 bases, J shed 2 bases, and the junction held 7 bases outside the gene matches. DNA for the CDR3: TGTGCCAGCAGCCGAGCTCGGGACAGGGCCTACGAGCAGTACTTC. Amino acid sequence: CASSRARDRAYEQYF.

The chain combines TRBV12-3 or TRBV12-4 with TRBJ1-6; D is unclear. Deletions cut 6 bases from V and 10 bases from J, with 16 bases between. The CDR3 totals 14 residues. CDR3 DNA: TGTGCCAGCAGAGCGGCCCGCCTCGGGTCACCCCTCCACTTT. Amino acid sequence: CASRAARLGSPLHF.

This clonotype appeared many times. In DNA form, the CDR3 reads TGTGCCAGCAGCGCTAGCGGTGGGCAGGGCCAAGAGACCCAGTACTTC. Translated: CASSASGGQGQETQYF. J is TRBJ2-5 and V is TRBV7-8, with TRBD2 identical over 7 bases. V gave up 5 bases and J gave up 1 base; unmatched junction bases: 10. CDR1 and CDR2 (germline): SGHVS, FQNEAQ. This CDR3 contains 16 residues.

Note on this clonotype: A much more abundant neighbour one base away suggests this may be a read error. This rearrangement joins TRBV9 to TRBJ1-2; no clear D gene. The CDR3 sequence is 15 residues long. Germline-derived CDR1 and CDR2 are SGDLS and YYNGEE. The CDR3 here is CASSVGGQANYGHTF. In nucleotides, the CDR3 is TGTGCCAGCAGCGTAGGCGGCCAGGCAAACTATGGCCACACCTTC. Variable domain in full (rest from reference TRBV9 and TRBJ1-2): DSGVTQTPKHLITATGQRVTLRCSPRSGDLSVYWYQQSLDQGLQFLIQYYNGEERAKGNILERFSAQQFPDLHSELNLSSLELGDSALYFCASSVGGQANYGHTFGSGTRLTVV.

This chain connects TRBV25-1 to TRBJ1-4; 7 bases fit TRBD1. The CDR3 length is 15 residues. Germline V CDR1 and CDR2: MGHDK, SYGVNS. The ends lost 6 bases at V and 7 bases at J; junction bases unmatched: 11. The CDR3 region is CASSVGGSGGEKLFF. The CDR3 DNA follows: TGTGCCAGCAGCGTTGGAGGGTCAGGGGGTGAAAAACTGTTTTTT.

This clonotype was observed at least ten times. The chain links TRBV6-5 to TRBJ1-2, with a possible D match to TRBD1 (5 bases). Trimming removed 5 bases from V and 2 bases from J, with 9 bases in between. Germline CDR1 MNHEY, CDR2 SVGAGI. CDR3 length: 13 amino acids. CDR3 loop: CASSRQRNYGYTF. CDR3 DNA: TGTGCCAGCAGTCGACAGCGAAACTATGGCTACACCTTC.

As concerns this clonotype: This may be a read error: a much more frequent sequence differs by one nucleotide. The CDR3 DNA is TGTGCCAGCAGCTACGAGCGACTCAGCAATCAGCCCCAGCATTTT. Encoded protein: CASSYERLSNQPQHF. J is TRBJ1-5 and V is TRBV6-5, with D unresolved. The CDR3 sequence is 15 residues long. Germline CDR1 and CDR2: MNHEY and SVGAGI. V was shortened by 6 bases and J by 1 base, with 13 bases between the two germline ends.

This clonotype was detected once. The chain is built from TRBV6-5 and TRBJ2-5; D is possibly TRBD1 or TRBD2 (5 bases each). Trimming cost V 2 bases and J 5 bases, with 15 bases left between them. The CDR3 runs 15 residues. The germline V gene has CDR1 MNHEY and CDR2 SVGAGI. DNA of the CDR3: TGTGCCAGCAGTTACGGGGGTAAAAGGACGGAGACCCAGTACTTC. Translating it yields CASSYGGKRTETQYF.

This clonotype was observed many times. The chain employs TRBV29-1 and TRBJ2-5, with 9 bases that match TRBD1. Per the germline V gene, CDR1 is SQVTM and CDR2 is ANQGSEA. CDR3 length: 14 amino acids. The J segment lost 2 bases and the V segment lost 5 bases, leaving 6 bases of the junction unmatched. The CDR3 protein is CSVSPGTGQETQYF. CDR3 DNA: TGCAGCGTTTCTCCCGGGACAGGGCAAGAGACCCAGTACTTC.

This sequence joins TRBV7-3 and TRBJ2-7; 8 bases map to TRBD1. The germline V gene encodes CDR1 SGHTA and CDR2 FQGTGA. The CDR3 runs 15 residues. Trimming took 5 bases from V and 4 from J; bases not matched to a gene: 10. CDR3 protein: CASSLFGQGAYEQYF. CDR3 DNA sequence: TGTGCCAGCAGCCTGTTTGGGCAGGGGGCTTACGAGCAGTACTTC.

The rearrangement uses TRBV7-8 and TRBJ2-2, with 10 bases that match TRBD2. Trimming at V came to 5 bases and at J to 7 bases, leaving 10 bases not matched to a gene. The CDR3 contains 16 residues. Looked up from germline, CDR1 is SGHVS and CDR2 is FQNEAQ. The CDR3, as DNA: TGTGCCAGCAGCCCCACCCCCGGGACTAGCGTCGGGGAGCTGTTTTTT. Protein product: CASSPTPGTSVGELFF. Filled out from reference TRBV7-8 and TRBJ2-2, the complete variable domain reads GAGVSQSPRYKVAKRGQDVALRCDPISGHVSLFWYQQALGQGPEFLTYFQNEAQLDKSGLPSDRFFAERPEGSVSTLKIQRTQQEDSAVYLCASSPTPGTSVGELFFGEGSRLTVL.

The CDR3 reads CSARDLSRQPQHF. The DNA for the CDR3 is TGCAGTGCTAGAGATCTATCCCGGCAGCCCCAGCATTTT. The rearrangement joins TRBV20-1 to TRBJ1-5; no clear D gene. The V end was cut by 0 bases, the J end by 7 bases, with 10 bases between. CDR1 is DFQATT, CDR2 SNEGSKA, per germline (reference sequence). This CDR3 region has 13 residues.

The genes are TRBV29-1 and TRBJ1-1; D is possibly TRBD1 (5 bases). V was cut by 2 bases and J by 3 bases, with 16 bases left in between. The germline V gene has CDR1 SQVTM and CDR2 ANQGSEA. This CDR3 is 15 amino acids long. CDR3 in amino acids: CSVETFRTQDTEAFF. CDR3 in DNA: TGCAGCGTTGAAACCTTCAGGACACAGGACACTGAAGCTTTCTTT.

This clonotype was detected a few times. For the CDR3, the DNA is TGTGCCAGCAGCCCGGACCTCTATAATTCACCCCTCCACTTT. It yields the protein CASSPDLYNSPLHF. The chain joins TRBV7-9 to TRBJ1-6; D unresolved. Germline CDR1 reads SEHNR; CDR2 reads FQNEAQ (reference sequence). This CDR3 comprises 14 residues. Trimming removed 5 bases at V and 3 bases at J, with 8 bases between.